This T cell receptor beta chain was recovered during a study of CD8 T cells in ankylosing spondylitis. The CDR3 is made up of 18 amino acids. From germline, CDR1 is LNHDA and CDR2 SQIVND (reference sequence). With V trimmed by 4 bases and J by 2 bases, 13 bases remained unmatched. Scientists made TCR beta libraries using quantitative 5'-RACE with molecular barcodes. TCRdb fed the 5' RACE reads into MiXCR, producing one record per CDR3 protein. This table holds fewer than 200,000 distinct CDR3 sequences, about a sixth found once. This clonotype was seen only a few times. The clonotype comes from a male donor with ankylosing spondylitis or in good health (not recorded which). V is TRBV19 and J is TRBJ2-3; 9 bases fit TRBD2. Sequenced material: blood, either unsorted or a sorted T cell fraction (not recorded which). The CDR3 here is CASSKAPSGGSFTDTQYF. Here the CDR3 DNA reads TGTGCCAGTAGTAAAGCCCCGAGCGGGGGGTCGTTCACAGATACGCAGTATTTT.